Listed below are T cell receptor beta chains from one sample, sequenced in a study. TCRdb redid the calling of the 5' RACE reads with MiXCR, one entry per CDR3 protein. The sample lists 45,000 to 55,000 distinct CDR3 sequences, roughly 22% occurring once. The sample consisted of tumor-infiltrating naive CD4+ T cells sorted from the breast tumor. The receptors were sampled from a female donor with breast cancer. The CDR3 runs from the conserved cysteine through the conserved F or W.

CASSLGGGRTYGYTF,TRBJ1-2,TRBV5-4
CASSPPGQGVSGANVLTF,TRBJ2-6,TRBV7-9
CASSFGTEPYGVF,TRBJ1-2,TRBV5-1
CSAIDGTTNMDTQYF,TRBJ2-3,TRBV20-1
CASSRTRDRQETQYF,TRBJ2-5,TRBV7-2
CASSRTDANTGELFF,TRBJ2-2,TRBV5-1
CASSLGVPDTQYF,TRBJ2-3,TRBV11-2
CATSETGQRVLTDTQYF,TRBJ2-3,TRBV24-1
CAISEDNAGGFF,TRBJ2-1,TRBV10-3
CASSAQLMNTEAFF,TRBJ1-1,TRBV9
CSASPSGRGQYF,TRBJ2-7,TRBV20-1
CASSLPTGDGYTF,TRBJ1-2,TRBV7-2
CASSFQVGYEQYF,TRBJ2-7,TRBV12-3/TRBV12-4
CASSKGVTGSRYEQYF,TRBJ2-7,TRBV7-2
CSVGHNEQFF,TRBJ2-1,TRBV29-1
CASSFPGQGFNYGYTF,TRBJ1-2,TRBV7-2
CASSGPRDRGSNEQYF,TRBJ2-7,TRBV7-9
CSAQPGGPYNEQFF,TRBJ2-1,TRBV20-1
CASTRELSDTQYF,TRBJ2-3,TRBV12-3/TRBV12-4
CVSSLALVYNEQFF,TRBJ2-1,TRBV7-2
CASSPDRGPTYEQYF,TRBJ2-7,TRBV7-2
CASRQTNSPLHF,TRBJ1-6,TRBV5-1